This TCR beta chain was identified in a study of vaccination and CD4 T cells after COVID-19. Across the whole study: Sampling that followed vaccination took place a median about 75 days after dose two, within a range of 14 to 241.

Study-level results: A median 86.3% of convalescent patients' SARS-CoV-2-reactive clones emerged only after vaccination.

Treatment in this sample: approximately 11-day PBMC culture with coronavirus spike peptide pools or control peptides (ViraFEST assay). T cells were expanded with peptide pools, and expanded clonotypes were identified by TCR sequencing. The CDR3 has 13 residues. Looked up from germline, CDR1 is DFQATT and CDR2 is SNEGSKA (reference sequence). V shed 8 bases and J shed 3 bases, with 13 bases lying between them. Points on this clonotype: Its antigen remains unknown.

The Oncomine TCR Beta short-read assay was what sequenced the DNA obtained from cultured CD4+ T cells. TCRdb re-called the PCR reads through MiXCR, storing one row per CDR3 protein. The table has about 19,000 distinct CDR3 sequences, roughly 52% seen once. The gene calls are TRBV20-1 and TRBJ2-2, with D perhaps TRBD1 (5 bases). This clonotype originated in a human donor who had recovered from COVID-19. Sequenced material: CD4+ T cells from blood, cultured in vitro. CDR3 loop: CSTPKGDTGELFF. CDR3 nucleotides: TGCAGTACCCCGAAAGGGGACACCGGGGAGCTGTTTTTT.